The present entry profiles one T cell receptor (beta chain) with its context. TCRdb reanalysed the 5' RACE reads using MiXCR and keeps one entry per CDR3 protein. The sample lists 500,000 or so distinct CDR3 sequences; less than 25% were seen once. All of the donors were Caucasians in good health. These data belong to a study of identical twins. The sample was also linked to a second study, of T cells expressing NK-cell markers.

Material: CD4+ T cells sorted from blood. The sequence came from a woman between 18 and 29 years old in good health.

The CDR3 protein is CASSYTISNEKLFF. CDR3 DNA: TGTGCCAGCAGTTACACGATATCTAATGAAAAACTGTTTTTT. The chain is built from TRBV6-5 and TRBJ1-4, with D uncertain. Trimming took 2 bases from V and 3 from J, leaving 7 bases between them. There are 14 residues in the CDR3. CDR1 is MNHEY and CDR2 is SVGAGI in the germline V gene.